The rows below give T cell receptor beta chains drawn from one sample of a study of blood T cell repertoires in COVID-19. Assay: immunoSEQ multiplex PCR; the TCRdb copy retains only in-frame clones and omits some. The sample yields some 160,000 clones, approximately 80% seen once. Sequencing used peripheral blood. These receptors came from a woman aged 80 or over with acute or convalescent COVID-19. Each CDR3 is given with its conserved first and last residue. D genes are given only for firm matches. Clone size is stated in some rows and not others, as once, few, many or a class when expanded.

d_call clone_size j_call v_call cdr3_aa cdr3_nt
NA once TRBJ1-2 TRBV6-5 CASSYSYSTASYGYTF TGTGCCAGCAGTTACTCTTATTCGACAGCTTCCTATGGCTACACCTTC
TRBD1 NA TRBJ1-1 TRBV7-9 CASSFRDRVNTEAFF TGTGCCAGCAGCTTCCGGGACAGGGTGAACACTGAAGCTTTCTTT
TRBD1 NA TRBJ1-4 TRBV4-2 CASSKEGQGARGEKLFF TGTGCCAGCAGCAAAGAGGGACAGGGGGCGCGGGGTGAAAAACTGTTTTTT
TRBD2 NA TRBJ2-7 TRBV5-4 CASSGGLAGYYEQYF TGTGCCAGCAGTGGGGGACTAGCGGGATACTACGAGCAGTACTTC
TRBD1 few TRBJ1-2 TRBV13 CASRQGSRPVGYTF TGTGCCAGTCGACAGGGGTCTCGCCCTGTTGGGTACACCTTC
TRBD1 NA TRBJ1-2 TRBV7-2 CASRTPGTGGFRYTF TGTGCCAGCAGGACCCCCGGGACAGGGGGCTTTCGCTACACCTTC
TRBD1 NA TRBJ1-1 TRBV28 CASSLPPGTGWYTEAFF TGTGCCAGCAGTTTACCCCCCGGGACAGGGTGGTACACTGAAGCTTTCTTT
TRBD1 NA TRBJ2-7 TRBV19 CASSPIMTGGAKEQYF TGTGCCAGTAGCCCGATCATGACAGGGGGCGCGAAAGAGCAGTACTTC
TRBD1 NA TRBJ1-2 TRBV28 CASRPAGTANYGYTF TGTGCCAGCAGACCCGCCGGGACAGCGAACTATGGCTACACCTTC
NA few TRBJ1-1 TRBV14 CASSLQQNTEAFF TGTGCCAGCAGCCTACAGCAGAACACTGAAGCTTTCTTT
NA NA TRBJ1-2 TRBV19 CASSRSRTTNYGYTF TGTGCCAGTAGTCGGTCGAGGACAACTAACTATGGCTACACCTTC
NA NA TRBJ1-2 TRBV29-1 CSVEKYGGAYGYTF TGCAGCGTTGAAAAGTATGGCGGAGCCTATGGCTACACCTTC
TRBD2 NA TRBJ2-5 TRBV30 CAWSVGVAGGFETQYF TGTGCCTGGAGTGTAGGGGTAGCGGGGGGGTTCGAGACCCAGTACTTC
NA NA TRBJ1-4 TRBV19 CASSLRRDEKLFF TGTGCCAGTAGTCTTAGGAGGGATGAAAAACTGTTTTTT
NA NA TRBJ2-2 TRBV3-1/TRBV3-2 CASTPVGQAGTGELFF TGTGCCAGCACCCCGGTAGGACAAGCGGGTACCGGGGAGCTGTTTTTT
NA NA TRBJ2-7 TRBV15 CATTAGRGYEQYF TGTGCCACCACTGCGGGGAGGGGGTACGAGCAGTACTTC
TRBD2 few TRBJ2-7 TRBV3-1/TRBV3-2 CASSPGASGSAYEQYF TGTGCCAGCAGCCCGGGTGCTAGCGGGAGCGCCTACGAGCAGTACTTC
NA NA TRBJ1-1 TRBV10-1 CASSDQQGPNTEAFF TGCGCCAGCAGTGACCAACAGGGACCGAACACTGAAGCTTTCTTT
NA NA TRBJ2-1 TRBV5-1 CASSNGQPDWDEQFF TGCGCCAGCAGCAACGGACAGCCGGACTGGGATGAGCAGTTCTTC
TRBD1 NA TRBJ2-2 TRBV10-1 CASSEGDRVTGELFF TGCGCCAGCAGTGAGGGGGACAGGGTCACCGGGGAGCTGTTTTTT
TRBD2 NA TRBJ2-1 TRBV5-1 CASSFRLAGGDEQFF TGCGCCAGCAGCTTCAGACTAGCGGGAGGGGATGAGCAGTTCTTC
TRBD2 NA TRBJ2-3 TRBV11-2 CASRRWTSGSADTQYF TGTGCCAGCAGAAGATGGACTAGCGGGAGTGCAGATACGCAGTATTTT
TRBD1 NA TRBJ1-1 TRBV3-1/TRBV3-2 CASSGDRGPHGDTEAFF TGTGCCAGCTCAGGGGACAGGGGCCCGCATGGGGACACTGAAGCTTTCTTT
NA NA TRBJ2-1 TRBV7-3 CASSFTGSSYNEQFF TGTGCCAGCAGCTTTACGGGTAGCTCCTACAATGAGCAGTTCTTC
NA NA TRBJ1-5 TRBV20-1 CSADGGGPQHF TGCAGTGCTGACGGGGGAGGGCCCCAGCATTTT
TRBD1 NA TRBJ1-1 TRBV27 CASRTGTVNTEAFF TGTGCCAGCAGAACCGGGACAGTAAACACTGAAGCTTTCTTT
TRBD1 NA TRBJ2-2 TRBV7-3 CASSSRQGATGELFF TGTGCCAGCAGCTCTAGGCAGGGGGCCACCGGGGAGCTGTTTTTT